Here is one T cell receptor beta chain with its context. CDR3 size: 15 residues. Per the germline V gene, CDR1 is SGHVS and CDR2 is FQNEAQ. The V and J ends lost 4 bases and 5 bases respectively, with 17 bases between them. These data come from a study of blood T cell repertoires in COVID-19. All enrollees were roughly 18 to 100 years old and from about 24 US areas. The repertoire was sequenced with immunoSEQ multiplex PCR; TCRdb's copy has only in-frame clones and lacks some. The sample holds more than 200,000 clones; 85% to 90% are singletons and the top ten take around 4%. The receptor was isolated from a woman younger than 45 who had recovered from COVID-19. The sample consisted of PBMCs or T cells enriched from blood (not recorded which). The rearrangement links TRBV7-8 to TRBJ1-1; D is unresolved. CDR3 in amino acids: CASSYQPTTGTEAFF. For the CDR3, the DNA is TGTGCCAGCAGCTACCAACCAACCACGGGTACTGAAGCTTTCTTT.